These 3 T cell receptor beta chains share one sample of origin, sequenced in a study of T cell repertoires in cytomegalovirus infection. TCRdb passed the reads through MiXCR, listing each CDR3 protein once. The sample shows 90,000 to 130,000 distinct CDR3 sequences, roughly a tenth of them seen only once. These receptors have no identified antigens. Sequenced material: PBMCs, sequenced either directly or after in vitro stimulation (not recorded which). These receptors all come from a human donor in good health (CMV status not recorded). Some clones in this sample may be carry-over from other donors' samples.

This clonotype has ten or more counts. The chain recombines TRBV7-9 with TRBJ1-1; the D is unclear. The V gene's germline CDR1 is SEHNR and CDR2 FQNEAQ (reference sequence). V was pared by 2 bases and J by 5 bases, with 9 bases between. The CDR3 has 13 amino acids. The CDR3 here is CASSLPGLTEAFF. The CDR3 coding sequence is TGTGCCAGCAGCTTACCAGGCTTGACTGAAGCTTTCTTT.

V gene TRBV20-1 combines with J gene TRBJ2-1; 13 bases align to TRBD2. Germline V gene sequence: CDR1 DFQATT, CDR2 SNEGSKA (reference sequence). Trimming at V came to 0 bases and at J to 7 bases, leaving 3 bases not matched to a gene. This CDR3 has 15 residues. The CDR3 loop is CSARDRTSGSNEQFF. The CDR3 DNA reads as TGCAGTGCTAGAGACCGGACTAGCGGGAGTAATGAGCAGTTCTTC.

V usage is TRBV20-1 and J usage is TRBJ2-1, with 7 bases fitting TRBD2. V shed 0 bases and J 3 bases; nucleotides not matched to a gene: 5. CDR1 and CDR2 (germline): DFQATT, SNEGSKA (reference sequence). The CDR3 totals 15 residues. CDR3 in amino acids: CSARESGGSYNEQFF. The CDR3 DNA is TGCAGTGCTAGAGAAAGCGGCGGGAGCTACAATGAGCAGTTCTTC.